These 4 T cell receptor beta chains were all obtained from the same sample, sequenced in a study of regulatory T cells in long-lasting Graves disease. CDR3 regions were amplified by Arm-PCR using iRepertoire HTBI primers to build TCR beta libraries. TCRdb processed the multiplex PCR reads anew with MiXCR; each CDR3 protein has one entry. The sample lists a few hundred thousand distinct CDR3 sequences, 20% to 30% occurring once. Time point described: persistent/refractory GD, antithyroid drugs over 5 years with positive TRAb. Isolated PBMC RNA provided the starting material for the TCR library. Here the sequenced sample was peripheral blood mononuclear cells (PBMCs), taken when the disease was refractory, from a patient treated with antithyroid drugs. These receptors all come from a female donor with Graves disease.

The genes are TRBV7-8 and TRBJ2-7; 10 nucleotides line up with TRBD2. V trimming: 1 base; J trimming: 5 bases; junction bases outside the gene matches: 8. CDR1 and CDR2 (germline): SGHVS, FQNEAQ. The CDR3 length is 16 residues. The CDR3, as DNA: TGTGCCAGCAGCTTAGTTAGGGCTAGCGGGAGAAACGAGCAGTACTTC. Protein product: CASSLVRASGRNEQYF.

This clonotype was detected many times. V gene TRBV2 combines with J gene TRBJ2-7; D might be TRBD2 (5 bases). The CDR3 loop spans 12 amino acids. Per the germline V gene, CDR1 is SNHLY and CDR2 is FYNNEI. V dropped 5 bases and J dropped 4 bases, with 9 bases sitting between them. The CDR3: CASSRRIYEQYF. For the CDR3, the DNA is TGTGCCAGCAGTAGGAGGATTTACGAGCAGTACTTC. The complete variable domain, with remaining parts taken from reference TRBV2 and TRBJ2-7, reads EPEVTQTPSHQVTQMGQEVILRCVPISNHLYFYWYRQILGQKVEFLVSFYNNEISEKSEIFDDQFSVERPDGSNFTLKIRSTKLEDSAMYFCASSRRIYEQYFGPGTRLTVT.

In this sample, this clonotype turned up many times. The chain's CDR3 is CASSYIAGYGYTF. The CDR3 DNA is TGTGCCAGCAGTTACATCGCGGGGTATGGCTACACCTTC. The chain recombines TRBV6-2 or TRBV6-3 with TRBJ1-2, with D unclear. The CDR3 is made up of 13 amino acids. V was cut by 2 bases and J by 5 bases, with 9 bases left in between. Germline V gene sequence: CDR1 MNHEY, CDR2 SVGEGT.

This clonotype was seen many times. The chain recombines TRBV7-8 with TRBJ2-7, with 7 nucleotides matching TRBD2. Germline CDR1 is SGHVS and CDR2 is FQNEAQ. V gave up 3 bases and J gave up 5 bases; unmatched junction bases: 7. This CDR3 comprises 14 residues. This CDR3 reads CASSFSGIGNEQYF. The DNA of the CDR3 is TGTGCCAGCAGCTTCAGCGGGATCGGCAACGAGCAGTACTTC.